This T cell receptor beta chain was profiled in a study of blood T cell repertoires in COVID-19. CDR1 is SGHRS, CDR2 YFSETQ, per germline. The CDR3 covers 13 residues. V shed 2 bases and J 2 bases; nucleotides not matched to a gene: 1. Seattle's enrolled individuals joined amid active infection and were then monitored longitudinally. Assay used: immunoSEQ multiplex PCR; TCRdb lists only in-frame clones, some missing. The data hold over 150,000 clones, with under 85% observed a single time. Turning to this clone: Other DNA sequences in the same sample also yield this CDR3.

This chain connects TRBV5-1 to TRBJ2-7; TRBD1 agrees at 7 bases. This sequence originates from a man at least 80 years old with COVID-19, enrolled during active disease. Sequenced sample: peripheral blood. The CDR3 nucleotides read TGCGCCAGCAGCTTCGACAGGGCCTACGAGCAGTACTTC. This sequence encodes CASSFDRAYEQYF.